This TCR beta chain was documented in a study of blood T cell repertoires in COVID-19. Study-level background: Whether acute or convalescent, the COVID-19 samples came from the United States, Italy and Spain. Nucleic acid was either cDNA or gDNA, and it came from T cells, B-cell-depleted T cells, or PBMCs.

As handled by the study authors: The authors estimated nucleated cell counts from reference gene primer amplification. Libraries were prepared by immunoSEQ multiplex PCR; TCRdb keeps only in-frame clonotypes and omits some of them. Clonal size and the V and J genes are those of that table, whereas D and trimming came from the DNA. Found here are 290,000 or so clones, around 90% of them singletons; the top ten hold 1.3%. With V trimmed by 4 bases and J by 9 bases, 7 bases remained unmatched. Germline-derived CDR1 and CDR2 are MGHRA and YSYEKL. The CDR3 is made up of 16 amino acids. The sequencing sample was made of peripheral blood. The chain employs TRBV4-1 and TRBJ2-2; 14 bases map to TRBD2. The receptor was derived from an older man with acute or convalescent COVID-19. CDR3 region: CASSPEGLAGARELFF. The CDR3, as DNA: TGCGCCAGCAGCCCAGAGGGACTAGCGGGAGCCCGGGAGCTGTTTTTT.